This T cell receptor (beta chain) was captured in a study of post-analysis software for immune sequencing data. Study findings and constraints: Five or six TRBV segments were more frequent in patients than controls; TRBV5-6, TRBV5-1 and TRBV20-1 belonged to this group. The normalized Chao1 diversity of multiple sclerosis patients was significantly lower than that of controls.

This clonotype has only a few counts. Its specificity is unknown. This CDR3 is built from 13 residues. The V and J ends lost 2 bases and 4 bases respectively, with 8 bases between them. Germline values: CDR1 MNHEY, CDR2 SVGAGI. Unique molecular identifiers featured in each of the TCR beta cDNA libraries. In TCRdb, the PCR reads were re-called with MiXCR into one record per CDR3 protein. This sample yields fewer than 700,000 distinct CDR3 sequences, of which roughly 46% are seen a single time; under 2% belongs to the top ten. The genes are TRBV6-5 and TRBJ1-2; D remains unclear. The source is a girl aged 10 to 17 with multiple sclerosis. Sequenced input: blood. The CDR3 DNA reads TGTGCCAGCAGTTACGCGGCAGCCTATGGCTACACCTTC. This codes for CASSYAAAYGYTF.